This T cell receptor beta chain was retrieved from a study of blood T cell repertoires in COVID-19. People in the exposed group encountered a COVID-19 case within 2 weeks before entering the study. The repertoire was sequenced with immunoSEQ multiplex PCR; TCRdb's copy has only in-frame clones and lacks some. The sample holds hundreds of thousands of clones, roughly 90% seen once. The CDR3 spans 15 residues. Per the germline V gene, CDR1 is GTSNPN and CDR2 is SVGIG (reference sequence). Trimming stripped 4 bases from V and 0 bases from J, with 14 bases between. This sequence originates from a woman in her late teens or twenties who had been exposed to COVID-19. Source material: PBMCs or T cells enriched from blood (not recorded which). V gene TRBV30 combines with J gene TRBJ2-3, with a tentative D call TRBD2 (6 bases). CDR3 nucleotide sequence: TGTGCCTGGATGCGGGATTCGGGAAGCACAGATACGCAGTATTTT. It codes for CAWMRDSGSTDTQYF.